The 9 T cell receptor beta chains below come from one sample, sequenced in a study of T-cell memory formation after mild COVID-19. TCRdb fed the 5' RACE reads into MiXCR, producing one record per CDR3 protein. This sample yields roughly 560,000 distinct CDR3 sequences, of which around 21% are seen a single time; around 13% belongs to the top ten. The material sequenced was PBMCs or a T cell subset sorted from them (not recorded which). These receptors came from an adult woman who had mild COVID-19 (a few samples of this study predate the infection). Cell type and time point are not known.

This chain uses TRBV11-2 with TRBJ2-1, with D uncertain. V lost 2 bases to trimming and J lost 8 bases, with 10 bases between them. CDR3 length: 13 amino acids. Germline CDR1 and CDR2: SGHAT and FQNNGV. CDR3 region: CASSLTRSDEQFF. DNA for the CDR3: TGTGCCAGCAGCTTAACCAGGTCTGATGAGCAGTTCTTC.

A few counts support this clonotype. The J gene is TRBJ2-6, the V gene TRBV27, with a possible D match to TRBD1 (5 bases). Germline values: CDR1 MNHEY, CDR2 SMNVEV (reference sequence). The CDR3 has 16 amino acids. Trimming cost V 1 base and J 2 bases, with 9 bases left between them. The CDR3 loop reads CASSLFQGTGANVLTF. CDR3 coding DNA: TGTGCCAGCAGTTTATTTCAGGGAACTGGGGCCAACGTCCTGACTTTC.

This clonotype was observed many times. The chain links TRBV5-1 to TRBJ1-2; D remains ambiguous. V dropped 0 bases and J dropped 4 bases, with 13 bases sitting between them. The CDR3 totals 15 residues. Germline loops: CDR1 SGHRS, CDR2 YFSETQ. The CDR3 bases are TGCGCCAGCAGCTTGGACAGACACCCAATCTATGGCTACACCTTC. Protein: CASSLDRHPIYGYTF.

This clonotype has more than one count but fewer than ten. A much bigger clone sits one base away, suggesting this may be a read error. The chain joins TRBV5-6 to TRBJ2-7, with TRBD2 identical over 14 bases. CDR1 is SGHDT, CDR2 YYEEEE, per germline. V shed 4 bases, J shed 2 bases, and the junction held 2 bases outside the gene matches. The CDR3 loop spans 15 amino acids. CDR3 in amino acids: CASSTGLAGAYEQYF. DNA for the CDR3: TGTGCCAGCAGCACGGGACTAGCGGGGGCCTACGAGCAGTACTTC.

This clonotype was counted only a few times. The rearrangement joins TRBV6-5 to TRBJ2-6; D is unresolved. The V and J ends lost 3 bases and 13 bases respectively, with 10 bases between them. Germline assignment: CDR1 MNHEY and CDR2 SVGAGI. This CDR3 has 12 residues. The chain's CDR3 is CASSYPSGVLTF. The CDR3 DNA follows: TGTGCCAGCAGTTATCCGTCAGGAGTCCTGACTTTC.

V usage is TRBV6-6 and J usage is TRBJ1-4, with D possibly TRBD1 on 5 matching bases. This CDR3 spans 14 amino acids. Germline CDR1 is MNHNY and CDR2 is SVGAGI (reference sequence). Trimming left V 5 bases short and J 7 bases short, with 14 bases between. The chain's CDR3 is CASSQTVGGEKLFF. The CDR3 nucleotides read TGTGCCAGCAGTCAGACAGTTGGGGGTGAAAAACTGTTTTTT.

This clonotype was seen more than once but under ten times. The V call is TRBV6-1, the J call TRBJ2-7; D unresolved. V lost 2 bases to trimming and J lost 2 bases, with 7 bases between them. This CDR3 contains 13 residues. Germline values: CDR1 MNHNS, CDR2 SASEGT. The CDR3 nucleotides are TGTGCCAGCAGTGAATACGGCACCTACGAGCAGTACTTC. Translating gives CASSEYGTYEQYF.

A few counts support this clonotype. The gene calls are TRBV4-1 and TRBJ1-5, with TRBD1 matching over 8 bases. Germline CDR1 and CDR2: MGHRA and YSYEKL. J gave up 4 bases and V 1 base, and 3 bases lay outside the gene matches. This CDR3 is 15 amino acids long. CDR3 DNA sequence: TGCGCCAGCAGCCAAGGGACAGGGACAAATCAGCCCCAGCATTTT. This gives the protein CASSQGTGTNQPQHF.

This clonotype was seen a handful of times. The chain is built from TRBV19 and TRBJ1-1; D possibly corresponds to TRBD1 (5 bases). V shed 4 bases and J shed 0 bases, with 9 bases lying between them. The CDR3 has 14 amino acids. Germline assignment: CDR1 LNHDA and CDR2 SQIVND (reference sequence). CDR3 sequence reads: CASSTGVMNTEAFF. As DNA, the CDR3 is TGTGCCAGTAGTACGGGGGTCATGAACACTGAAGCTTTCTTT. The full variable domain, with the rest looked up from reference TRBV19 and TRBJ1-1, is DGGITQSPKYLFRKEGQNVTLSCEQNLNHDAMYWYRQDPGQGLRLIYYSQIVNDFQKGDIAEGYSVSREKKESFPLTVTSAQKNPTAFYLCASSTGVMNTEAFFGQGTRLTVV.